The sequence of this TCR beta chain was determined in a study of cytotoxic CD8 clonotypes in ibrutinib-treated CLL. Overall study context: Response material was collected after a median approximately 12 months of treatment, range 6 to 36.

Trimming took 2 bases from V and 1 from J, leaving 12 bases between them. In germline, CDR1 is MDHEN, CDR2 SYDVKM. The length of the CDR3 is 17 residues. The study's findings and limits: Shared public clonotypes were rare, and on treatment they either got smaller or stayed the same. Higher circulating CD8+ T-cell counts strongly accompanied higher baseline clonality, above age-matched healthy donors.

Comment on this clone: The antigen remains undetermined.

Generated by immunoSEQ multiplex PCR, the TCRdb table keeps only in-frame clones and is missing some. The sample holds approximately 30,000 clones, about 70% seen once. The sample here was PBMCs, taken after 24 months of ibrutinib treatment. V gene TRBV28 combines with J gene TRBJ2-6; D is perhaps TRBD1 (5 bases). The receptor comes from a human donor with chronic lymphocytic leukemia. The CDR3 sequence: CASSLGATGSGANVLTF. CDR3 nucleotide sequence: TGTGCCAGCAGTTTAGGGGCCACGGGTTCTGGGGCCAACGTCCTGACTTTC.